A selection of T cell receptor beta chains follows, all from one sample in a study of early T cells in non-severe SARS-CoV-2 infection. A single record per CDR3 protein comes from TCRdb applying MiXCR to the 5' RACE reads. The repertoire consists of around 44,000 distinct CDR3 sequences, with approximately 9.8% occurring once and the leading ten covering roughly 8.3%. The sample consisted of whole blood. These TCRs come from an adult who was a healthcare worker with PCR-confirmed SARS-CoV-2 infection or an uninfected control (not recorded which). CDR3s include the opening cysteine and the closing phenylalanine or tryptophan. A D gene is named only where the DNA matches it firmly. Expanded clones get a size class; other rows say once, few or many, or leave the size out.

d_call	v_call	clone_size	j_call	cdr3_nt	cdr3_aa
TRBD1	TRBV2	many	TRBJ2-3	TGTGCCAGTCGGACAGGGAGGCGCACAGATACGCAGTATTTT	CASRTGRRTDTQYF
NA	TRBV11-3	many	TRBJ2-3	TGTGCCAGCAGCCGTCGGGACAGCACAGATACGCAGTATTTT	CASSRRDSTDTQYF
NA	TRBV29-1	few	TRBJ2-2	TGCAGCGTTGTACGGGCTAGGGACACCGGGGAGCTGTTTTTT	CSVVRARDTGELFF
TRBD2	TRBV5-5	few	TRBJ2-7	TGTGCCAGCAGCTTGGAAGCGGGAGTATCCTACGAGCAGTACTTC	CASSLEAGVSYEQYF
NA	TRBV20-1	many	TRBJ2-7	TGCAGTGCTAGAACGGACACCTACGAGCAGTACTTC	CSARTDTYEQYF
TRBD1	TRBV29-1	few	TRBJ1-2	TGCAGCGTCGGGACAGGGCTTTATGGCTACACCTTC	CSVGTGLYGYTF
NA	TRBV28	many	TRBJ1-2	TGTGCCAGCACTTTGACAAACGTCTATGGCTACACCTTC	CASTLTNVYGYTF
NA	TRBV5-5	many	TRBJ1-1	TGTGCCAGCAGCTTGACACGGAGCACTGAAGCTTTCTTT	CASSLTRSTEAFF
NA	TRBV7-9	many	TRBJ2-1	TGTGCCAGCAGCCCCGACAATGAGCAGTTCTTC	CASSPDNEQFF
NA	TRBV28	NA	TRBJ2-7	TGTGCCAGCAGTACCAGACTGAGCTACGAGCAGTACTTC	CASSTRLSYEQYF
TRBD2	TRBV6-1	many	TRBJ2-5	TGTGCCAGCAGTGAAATCGAACGGGAGGGCCGGGAGACCCAGTACTTC	CASSEIEREGRETQYF
NA	TRBV29-1	NA	TRBJ1-1	TGCAGCGTTTCAGGGGACCTGGGATTTGACACTGAAGCTTTCTTT	CSVSGDLGFDTEAFF
NA	TRBV12-3/TRBV12-4	many	TRBJ1-5	TGTGCCAGCAGTTTAGGTCTCAATCAGCCCCAGCATTTT	CASSLGLNQPQHF
NA	TRBV27	few	TRBJ2-1	TGTGCCAGCAGTTTAGGAGGGGATGAGCAGTTCTTC	CASSLGGDEQFF
NA	TRBV4-1	NA	TRBJ2-3	TGCGCCAGCAGCCAAGATAAGACGGGGATTAGCACAGATACGCAGTATTTT	CASSQDKTGISTDTQYF
NA	TRBV4-2	many	TRBJ2-1	TGTGCCAGCAGCCGGACAGGTGGTGGGGCCAGCGGGAGAAATGAGCAGTTCTTC	CASSRTGGGASGRNEQFF
TRBD2	TRBV18	few	TRBJ2-1	TGTGCCAGCTCAGGCCTAGCGGGATACAATGAGCAGTTCTTC	CASSGLAGYNEQFF
NA	TRBV11-3	many	TRBJ2-7	TGTGCCAGCAGCTTAGAGGTGGGAGCAGGACGCTCCTACGAGCAGTACTTC	CASSLEVGAGRSYEQYF
TRBD2	TRBV4-1	many	TRBJ2-1	TGCGCCAGCAGCCAACAGTCGTCTAGCGGGAGAGGGTATGAGCAGTTCTTC	CASSQQSSSGRGYEQFF
NA	TRBV12-3/TRBV12-4	NA	TRBJ1-4	TGTGCCAGCAGCCGTGCCGTCAGGTCGAATGAAAAACTGTTTTTT	CASSRAVRSNEKLFF